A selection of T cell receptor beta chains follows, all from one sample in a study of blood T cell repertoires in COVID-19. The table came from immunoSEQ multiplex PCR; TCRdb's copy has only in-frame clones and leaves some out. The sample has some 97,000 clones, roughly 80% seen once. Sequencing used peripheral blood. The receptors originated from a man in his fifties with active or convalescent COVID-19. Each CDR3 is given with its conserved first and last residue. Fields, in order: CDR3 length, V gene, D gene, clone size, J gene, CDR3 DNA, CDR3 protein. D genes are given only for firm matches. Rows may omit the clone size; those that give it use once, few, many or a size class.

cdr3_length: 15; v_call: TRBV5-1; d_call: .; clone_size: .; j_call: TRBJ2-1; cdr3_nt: TGCGCCAGCGTCGGACTGGCAGGGGGGTCTAATGAGCAGTTCTTC; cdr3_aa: CASVGLAGGSNEQFF
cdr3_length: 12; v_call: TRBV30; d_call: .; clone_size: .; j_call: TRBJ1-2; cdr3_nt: TGTGCCTGGAGTACAGGGCCCTATGGCTACACCTTC; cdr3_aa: CAWSTGPYGYTF
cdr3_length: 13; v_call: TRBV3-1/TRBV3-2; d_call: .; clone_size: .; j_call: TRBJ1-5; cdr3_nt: TGTGCCAGCAGCCAACAGGGAGGTCAGCCCCAGCATTTT; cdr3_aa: CASSQQGGQPQHF
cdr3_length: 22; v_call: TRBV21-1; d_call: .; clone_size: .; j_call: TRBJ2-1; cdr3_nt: TGTGCCAGCAGCAAAGTGAGCCTATCCAGGGGGTTATGTGGCGAGGCTTACAATGAGCAGTTCTTC; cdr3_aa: CASSKVSLSRGLCGEAYNEQFF
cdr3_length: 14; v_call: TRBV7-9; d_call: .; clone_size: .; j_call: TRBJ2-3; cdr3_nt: TGTGCCAGCAGCTCTCAGGGTTTCACAGATACGCAGTATTTT; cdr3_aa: CASSSQGFTDTQYF
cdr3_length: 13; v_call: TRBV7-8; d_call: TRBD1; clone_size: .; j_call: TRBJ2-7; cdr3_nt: TGTGCCAGCAGCCCCGGGACAGTCATCGAGCAGTACTTC; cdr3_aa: CASSPGTVIEQYF
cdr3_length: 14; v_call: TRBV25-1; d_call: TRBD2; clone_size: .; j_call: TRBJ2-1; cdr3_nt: TGTGCCAGCAGTAGGACTAGCGGGAGCGGTGAGCAGTTCTTC; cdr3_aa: CASSRTSGSGEQFF
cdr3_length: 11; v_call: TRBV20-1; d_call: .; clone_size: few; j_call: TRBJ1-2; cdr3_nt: TGCAGTGTTTGGGGCAGCTCAGGCTACACCTTC; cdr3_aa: CSVWGSSGYTF
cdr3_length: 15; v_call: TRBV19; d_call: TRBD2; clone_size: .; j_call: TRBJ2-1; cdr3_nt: TGTGCCACCCGCGGTGAGCGGGAGGGTGGCAATGAGCAGTTCTTC; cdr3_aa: CATRGEREGGNEQFF
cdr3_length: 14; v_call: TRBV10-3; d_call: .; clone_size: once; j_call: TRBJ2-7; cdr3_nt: TGTGCCATCAGACCCATAGCGAGTCCCTACGAGCAGTACTTC; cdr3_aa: CAIRPIASPYEQYF
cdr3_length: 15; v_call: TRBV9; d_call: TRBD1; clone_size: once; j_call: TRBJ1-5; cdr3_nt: TGTGCCAGCAGCGTGACAGGGGATATTAATCAGCCCCAGCATTTT; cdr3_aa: CASSVTGDINQPQHF
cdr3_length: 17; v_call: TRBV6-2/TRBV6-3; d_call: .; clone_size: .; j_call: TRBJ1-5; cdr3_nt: TGTGCCAGCAGTTACACCTTGACCGGGACTGAGAATCAGCCCCAGCATTTT; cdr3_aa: CASSYTLTGTENQPQHF
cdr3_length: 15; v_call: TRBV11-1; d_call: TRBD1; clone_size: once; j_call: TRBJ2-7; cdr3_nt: TGTGCCAGCAGCTTAAACTCGGACAGGGAAGACGAGCAGTACTTC; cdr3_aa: CASSLNSDREDEQYF
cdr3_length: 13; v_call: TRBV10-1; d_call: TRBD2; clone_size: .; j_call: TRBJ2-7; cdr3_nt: TGCGCCAGCAGCACAGCGGGAGGTGACGAGCAGTACTTC; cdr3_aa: CASSTAGGDEQYF
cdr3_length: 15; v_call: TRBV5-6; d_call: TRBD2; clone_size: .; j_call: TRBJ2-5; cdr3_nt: TGTGCCAGCACCCCTGAGTCTAGCGGGATGGGGACCCAGTACTTC; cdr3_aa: CASTPESSGMGTQYF
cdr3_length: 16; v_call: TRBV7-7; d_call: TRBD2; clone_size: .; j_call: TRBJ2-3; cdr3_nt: TGTGCTAGCAGCTCCTCACTAGCGGGAGGGTTAGATACGCAGTATTTT; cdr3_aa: CASSSSLAGGLDTQYF
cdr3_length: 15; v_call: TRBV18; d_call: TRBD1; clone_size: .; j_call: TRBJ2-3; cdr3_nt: TGTGCCAGCTCACCAGACAGGGGGCGCGGAGATACGCAGTATTTT; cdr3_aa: CASSPDRGRGDTQYF
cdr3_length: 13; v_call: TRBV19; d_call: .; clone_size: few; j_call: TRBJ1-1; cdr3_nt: TGTGCCAGTGTCTCGGTTGTGAACACTGAAGCTTTCTTT; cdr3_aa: CASVSVVNTEAFF
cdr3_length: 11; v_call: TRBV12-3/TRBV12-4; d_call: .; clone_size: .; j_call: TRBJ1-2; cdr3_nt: TGTGCCAGCAGGGAGGAGTATGGCTACACCTTC; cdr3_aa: CASREEYGYTF
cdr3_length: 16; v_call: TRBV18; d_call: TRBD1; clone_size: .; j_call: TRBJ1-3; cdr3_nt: TGTGCCAGCTCACCTGGACAGGGCTATGCGCCTAGCACCATATATTTT; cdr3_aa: CASSPGQGYAPSTIYF